The sequence of this TCR beta chain was determined in a study of T cells after posttransplantation cyclophosphamide. Findings and limits, study-wide: After PTCy, TRB diversity resembled that of CNI/methotrexate controls.

Per germline, CDR1 SNHLY and CDR2 FYNNEI. The junction had 12 bases not matched to a gene; V was cut back by 8 bases and J by 4 bases. The CDR3 consists of 16 residues. Profiling relied on immunoSEQ multiplex PCR, and the TCRdb table lists in-frame clones only, not all of them. The sample has 66,000 or so clones, 93% seen once. Comments on this clone: The antigen is unknown.

The sample consisted of PBMCs. The J gene is TRBJ2-2, the V gene TRBV2; 8 nucleotides agree with TRBD2. This TCR derives from a woman between 25 and 40 years old in good health and a related stem cell transplant donor. Here the CDR3 DNA reads TGTGCCAGCCGCCCAAGGGGCCTAGCGGGCACCGGGGAGCTGTTTTTT. Protein: CASRPRGLAGTGELFF.